Each of the 18 T cell receptor beta chains below was sequenced from the same sample in a study of T-cell memory formation after mild COVID-19. TCRdb processed the 5' RACE reads anew with MiXCR; each CDR3 protein has one entry. The sample includes 350,000 or so distinct CDR3 sequences, approximately 21% of them seen just once. Sequences were obtained from PBMCs or a T cell subset sorted from them (not recorded which). The receptors derive from an adult woman who had mild COVID-19 (a few samples of this study predate the infection). Cell type and time point are not known.

This sequence joins TRBV9 and TRBJ2-3; 8 nucleotides align to TRBD1. Trimming at V came to 3 bases and at J to 0 bases, leaving 3 bases not matched to a gene. In germline, CDR1 is SGDLS, CDR2 YYNGEE. The CDR3 has 15 residues. The CDR3 reads CASSARQGSTDTQYF. The CDR3, as DNA: TGTGCCAGCAGCGCCCGACAGGGGAGCACAGATACGCAGTATTTT.

This clonotype appeared many times. V usage is TRBV12-3 or TRBV12-4 and J usage is TRBJ2-3; 12 bases are a match to TRBD2. The CDR3 is made up of 18 amino acids. The ends lost 6 bases at V and 0 bases at J; junction bases unmatched: 10. CDR3 sequence (DNA): TGTGCCAGCAGCGACCAGGCGCTAGCGGGGGGGAGCACAGATACGCAGTATTTT. This encodes CASSDQALAGGSTDTQYF.

This sequence joins TRBV9 and TRBJ2-2; D might be TRBD1 (5 bases). Germline V gene data show CDR1 as SGDLS and CDR2 as YYNGEE. This CDR3 region has 16 residues. V lost 0 bases, J lost 1 base, and 10 bases lay in between. DNA of the CDR3: TGTGCCAGCAGCGTAGTGGCAGGGTGGAACACCGGGGAGCTGTTTTTT. This codes for CASSVVAGWNTGELFF.

The chain has TRBV6-5 and TRBJ2-6; 9 bases line up with TRBD1. V shed 5 bases and J 0 bases; nucleotides not matched to a gene: 8. Germline values: CDR1 MNHEY, CDR2 SVGAGI. This CDR3 comprises 18 residues. The CDR3 bases are TGTGCCAGCAGTCGGGGGACAGGGACAATCTCTGGGGCCAACGTCCTGACTTTC. It translates to CASSRGTGTISGANVLTF.

V and J are TRBV6-6 and TRBJ1-2; possibly TRBD1 for D (5 bases). Germline V gene data show CDR1 as MNHNY and CDR2 as SVGAGI (reference sequence). The length of the CDR3 is 19 residues. The V end was cut by 6 bases, the J end by 5 bases, with 31 bases between. This CDR3 is CASSNLLSDMVSSWYGYTF. The CDR3 DNA sequence: TGTGCCAGCAGCAACCTCTTATCGGACATGGTGTCTTCGTGGTATGGCTACACCTTC.

The rearrangement joins TRBV27 to TRBJ2-3; the D is unclear. The CDR3 extends over 11 amino acids. V dropped 7 bases and J dropped 4 bases, with 6 bases sitting between them. Germline values: CDR1 MNHEY, CDR2 SMNVEV (reference sequence). The CDR3 is CASNTADTQYF. CDR3 coding DNA: TGTGCCAGCAACACTGCAGATACGCAGTATTTT.

This clonotype showed up many times. The chain couples TRBV6-5 to TRBJ2-7; 14 positions agree with TRBD2. The CDR3 spans 14 residues. Germline-derived CDR1 and CDR2 are MNHEY and SVGAGI. V lost 5 bases, J lost 5 bases, and 2 bases stayed unmatched. Here the CDR3 DNA reads TGTGCCAGCAGTGGACTAGCGGGAGGCAACGAGCAGTACTTC. Translation gives CASSGLAGGNEQYF.

This clonotype was picked up a small number of times. This rearrangement joins TRBV20-1 to TRBJ2-2; 8 bases map to TRBD2. The ends lost 6 bases at V and 6 bases at J; junction bases unmatched: 15. The CDR3 is 16 residues long. CDR1 and CDR2 (germline): DFQATT, SNEGSKA (reference sequence). The CDR3 DNA follows: TGCAGTGCCAGAAGGCCGGGACTAGGATTTTCCGGGGAGCTGTTTTTT. Translated, it gives CSARRPGLGFSGELFF.

V usage is TRBV15 and J usage is TRBJ1-2; D gene unclear. Germline V gene sequence: CDR1 LNHNV, CDR2 YYDKDF (reference sequence). The length of the CDR3 is 16 residues. V lost 4 bases and J lost 6, with 21 bases in between. CDR3 sequence: CATSTNPQSPGDGYTF. As DNA, the CDR3 is TGTGCCACCAGCACAAACCCTCAATCTCCGGGAGATGGCTACACCTTC.

The V gene is TRBV20-1, the J gene TRBJ1-2, with D unclear. The CDR3 covers 13 residues. V lost 3 bases and J lost 1, with 9 bases in between. Germline assignment: CDR1 DFQATT and CDR2 SNEGSKA (reference sequence). The CDR3 region is CSASFGDNYGYTF. In DNA, the CDR3 is TGCAGTGCTAGCTTTGGGGATAACTATGGCTACACCTTC.

This clonotype has a handful of counts. The rearrangement uses TRBV15 and TRBJ1-5; possible D gene TRBD1, 5 bases. The germline CDR1 and CDR2 sequences are LNHNV and YYDKDF (reference sequence). Trimming left V 5 bases short and J 5 bases short, with 13 bases between. CDR3 size: 14 residues. The CDR3 nucleotides read TGTGCCACCAGCGGATACGGGGCGGATCAGCCCCAGCATTTT. This encodes CATSGYGADQPQHF. Full variable domain (outside the CDR3, taken from reference TRBV15 and TRBJ1-5): DAMVIQNPRYQVTQFGKPVTLSCSQTLNHNVMYWYQQKSSQAPKLLFHYYDKDFNNEADTPDNFQSRRPNTSFCFLDIRSPGLGDTAMYLCATSGYGADQPQHFGDGTRLSIL.

This clonotype was found a few times. One junction end disagrees with the germline gene, perhaps due to a read error. V is TRBV6-1 and J is TRBJ1-1, with D unresolved. In germline, CDR1 is MNHNS, CDR2 SASEGT. The CDR3 sequence is 13 residues long. The CDR3 protein is CASRSTVNTEAFF. In DNA form, the CDR3 reads TGTGCCAGCAGGTCTACAGTGAACACTGAAGCTTTTTTT.

The chain carries TRBV5-6 and TRBJ2-7, with D possibly matching TRBD1 (6 bases). Between the trimmed V and J ends, which lost 1 base and 4 bases, there was a span of 12 bases. The length of the CDR3 is 14 residues. The germline V gene has CDR1 SGHDT and CDR2 YYEEEE. CDR3 amino acids: CASSLTGNPYEQYF. The CDR3 nucleotides read TGTGCCAGCAGCTTGACAGGGAATCCATACGAGCAGTACTTC.

In this sample, this clonotype turned up once. The CDR3 region is CASSYSGGRDTEAFF. The DNA for the CDR3 is TGTGCCAGCAGTTACTCTGGGGGGCGGGACACTGAAGCTTTCTTT. The J gene is TRBJ1-1, the V gene TRBV6-6, with a tentative D call TRBD1 (6 bases). This CDR3 is 15 amino acids long. From germline, CDR1 is MNHNY and CDR2 SVGAGI (reference sequence). V lost 0 bases to trimming and J lost 3 bases, with 11 bases between them.

V and J are TRBV5-1 and TRBJ2-7, with D unresolved. Germline assignment: CDR1 SGHRS and CDR2 YFSETQ. V lost 6 bases to trimming and J lost 2 bases, with 12 bases between them. The length of the CDR3 is 13 residues. CDR3 loop: CASKRSGTYEQYF. CDR3 nucleotides: TGCGCCAGCAAGCGATCTGGGACCTACGAGCAGTACTTC.

This chain joins TRBV11-1 and TRBJ2-3, with D possibly TRBD1 on 6 matching bases. Deletions cut 5 bases from V and 3 bases from J, with 24 bases between. The CDR3 is 18 residues long. Germline CDR1 SGHAT, CDR2 FQDESV (reference sequence). The CDR3 region is CASSATPVGGRGTDTQYF. CDR3 DNA sequence: TGTGCCAGCAGCGCTACGCCGGTAGGGGGTCGGGGAACAGATACGCAGTATTTT.

This clonotype has just a few counts. The rearrangement joins TRBV7-9 to TRBJ2-5; D unresolved. The germline gives CDR1 SEHNR, CDR2 FQNEAQ (reference sequence). V gave up 2 bases and J gave up 1 base, with 8 bases separating them. CDR3 length equals 14 residues. In nucleotides, the CDR3 is TGTGCCAGCAGCTTAATACAGATCCAAGAGACCCAGTACTTC. This sequence encodes CASSLIQIQETQYF.

The chain's CDR3 is CASSSVVGEQYF. The CDR3 nucleotides are TGTGCCAGCAGCTCAGTCGTGGGTGAGCAGTACTTC. The chain is built from TRBV13 and TRBJ2-7; D unresolved. Trimming shortened V by 4 bases and J by 7 bases, and 11 bases separated the two germline ends. In germline, CDR1 is PRHDT, CDR2 FYEKMQ (reference sequence). The CDR3 consists of 12 residues.